Included here is one TCR beta chain sequence, with context. Its antigen is undetermined. Germline CDR1 KGHDR, CDR2 SFDVKD. The CDR3 is made up of 13 amino acids. V lost 4 bases and J 4 bases, leaving 9 bases between the germline ends. TCRdb keeps only in-frame clones here, not all; method: immunoSEQ multiplex PCR. Of roughly 50,000 clones in the sample, about 90% are singletons; the top ten hold roughly 14%. Samples with a second dose at about 4 or about 12 weeks were pooled together. The sample is drawn from a study of T cell responses to AZD1222 COVID-19 vaccine. Study conclusions and caveats: Scientists sampled the repertoires only once the peak T cell response had passed. After two AZD1222 doses, spike-specific TCR breadth and depth rose versus day 0. Clonal diversity was possibly underestimated; the donors were predominantly white British and more often female.

The chain is built from TRBV24-1 and TRBJ1-2, with D possibly being TRBD1 (5 bases). The origin of this receptor is an adult who received the AZD1222 COVID-19 vaccine. Sequencing was performed on peripheral blood, taken 28 days after the second AZD1222 dose. The CDR3 loop is CATSDTGAYGYTF. The DNA for the CDR3 is TGTGCCACCAGTGACACAGGAGCCTATGGCTACACCTTC.